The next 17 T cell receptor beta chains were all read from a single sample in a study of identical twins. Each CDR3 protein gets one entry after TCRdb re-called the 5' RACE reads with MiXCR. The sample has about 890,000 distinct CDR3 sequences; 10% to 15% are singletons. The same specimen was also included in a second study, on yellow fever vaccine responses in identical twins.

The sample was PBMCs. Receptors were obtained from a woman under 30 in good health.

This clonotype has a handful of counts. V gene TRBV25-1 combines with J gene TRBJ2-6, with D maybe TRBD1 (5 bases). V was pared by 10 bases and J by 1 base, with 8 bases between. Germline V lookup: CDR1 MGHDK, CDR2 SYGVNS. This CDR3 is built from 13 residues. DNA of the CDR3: TGTGCCACAGGGCCTTCTGGGGCCAACGTCCTGACTTTC. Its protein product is CATGPSGANVLTF.

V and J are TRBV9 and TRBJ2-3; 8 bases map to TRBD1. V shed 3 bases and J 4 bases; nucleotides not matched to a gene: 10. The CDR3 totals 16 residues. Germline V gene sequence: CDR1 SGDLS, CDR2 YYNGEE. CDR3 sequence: CASSGGTGGISDTQYF. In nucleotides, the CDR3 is TGTGCCAGCAGCGGGGGGACAGGCGGAATTTCAGATACGCAGTATTTT.

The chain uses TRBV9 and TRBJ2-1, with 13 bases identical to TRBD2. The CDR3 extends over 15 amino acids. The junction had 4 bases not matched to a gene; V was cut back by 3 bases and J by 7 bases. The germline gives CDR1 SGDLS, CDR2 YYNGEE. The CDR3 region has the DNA TGTGCCAGCAGCGCCGGGACTAGCGGGATTAATGAGCAGTTCTTC. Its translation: CASSAGTSGINEQFF.

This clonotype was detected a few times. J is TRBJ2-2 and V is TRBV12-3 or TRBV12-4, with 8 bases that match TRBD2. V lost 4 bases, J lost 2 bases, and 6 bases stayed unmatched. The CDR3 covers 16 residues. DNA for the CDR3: TGTGCCAGCAGTTCCGAGCGGGAGATAAACACCGGGGAGCTGTTTTTT. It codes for CASSSEREINTGELFF.

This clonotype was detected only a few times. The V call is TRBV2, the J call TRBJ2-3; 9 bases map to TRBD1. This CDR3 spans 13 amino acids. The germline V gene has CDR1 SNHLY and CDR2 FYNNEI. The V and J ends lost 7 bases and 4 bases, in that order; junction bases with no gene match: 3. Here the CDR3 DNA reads TGTGCCAGCACACGACAGGGGGCAGATACGCAGTATTTT. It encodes CASTRQGADTQYF. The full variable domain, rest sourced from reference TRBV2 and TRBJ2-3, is EPEVTQTPSHQVTQMGQEVILRCVPISNHLYFYWYRQILGQKVEFLVSFYNNEISEKSEIFDDQFSVERPDGSNFTLKIRSTKLEDSAMYFCASTRQGADTQYFGPGTRLTVL.

DNA for the CDR3: TGCAGTGCTAGAGACGGACGGTTTTATAGCAATCAGCCCCAGCATTTT. Translated, it gives CSARDGRFYSNQPQHF. This chain joins TRBV20-1 and TRBJ1-5; D gene unclear. Germline CDR1 is DFQATT and CDR2 is SNEGSKA (reference sequence). Deletions cut 0 bases from V and 0 bases from J, with 12 bases between. This CDR3 has 16 amino acids.

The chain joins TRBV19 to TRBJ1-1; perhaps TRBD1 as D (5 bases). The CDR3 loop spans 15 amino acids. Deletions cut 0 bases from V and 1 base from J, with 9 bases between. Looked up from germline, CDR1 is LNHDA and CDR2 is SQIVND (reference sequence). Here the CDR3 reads CASSIEPGPNTEAFF. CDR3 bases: TGTGCCAGTAGTATAGAGCCGGGGCCGAACACTGAAGCTTTCTTT. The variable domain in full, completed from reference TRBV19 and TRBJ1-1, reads DGGITQSPKYLFRKEGQNVTLSCEQNLNHDAMYWYRQDPGQGLRLIYYSQIVNDFQKGDIAEGYSVSREKKESFPLTVTSAQKNPTAFYLCASSIEPGPNTEAFFGQGTRLTVV.

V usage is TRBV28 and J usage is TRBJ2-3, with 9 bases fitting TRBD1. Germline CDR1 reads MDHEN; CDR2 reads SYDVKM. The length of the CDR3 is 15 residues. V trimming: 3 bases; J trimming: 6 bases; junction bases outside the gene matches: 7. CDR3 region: CASSFVDRGGDTQYF. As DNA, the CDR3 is TGTGCCAGCAGTTTTGTGGACAGGGGTGGGGATACGCAGTATTTT.

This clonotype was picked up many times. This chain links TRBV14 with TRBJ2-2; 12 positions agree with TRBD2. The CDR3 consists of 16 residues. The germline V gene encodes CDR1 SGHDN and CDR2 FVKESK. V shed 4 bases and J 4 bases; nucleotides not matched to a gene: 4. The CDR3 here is CASSLLAGGRTGELFF. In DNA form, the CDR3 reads TGTGCCAGCAGCCTTCTAGCGGGAGGGCGCACCGGGGAGCTGTTTTTT.

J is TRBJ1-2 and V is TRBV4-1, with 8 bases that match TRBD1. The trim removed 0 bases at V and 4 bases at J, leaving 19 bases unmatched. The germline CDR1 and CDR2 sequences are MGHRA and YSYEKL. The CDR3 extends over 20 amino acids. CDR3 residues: CASSQEPPRTGRTLGYGYTF. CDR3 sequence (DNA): TGCGCCAGCAGCCAAGAACCCCCTAGGACAGGGCGCACTCTAGGCTATGGCTACACCTTC.

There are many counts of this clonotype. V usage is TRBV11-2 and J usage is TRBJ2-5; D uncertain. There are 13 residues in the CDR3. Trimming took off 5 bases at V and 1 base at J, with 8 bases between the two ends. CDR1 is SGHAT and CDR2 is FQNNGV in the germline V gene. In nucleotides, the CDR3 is TGTGCCAGCAGCCCCCAACTCCAAGAGACCCAGTACTTC. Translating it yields CASSPQLQETQYF.

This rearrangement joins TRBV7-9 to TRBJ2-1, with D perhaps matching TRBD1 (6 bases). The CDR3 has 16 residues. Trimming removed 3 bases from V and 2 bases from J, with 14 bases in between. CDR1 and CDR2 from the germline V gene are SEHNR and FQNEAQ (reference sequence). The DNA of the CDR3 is TGTGCCAGCAGCTTGCCAGGGGCTACGACCTACAATGAGCAGTTCTTC. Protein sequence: CASSLPGATTYNEQFF.

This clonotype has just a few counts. CDR3 bases: TGCGCCAGCAGTAACAGACAAGCGTACCAAGAGACCCAGTACTTC. It is translated as CASSNRQAYQETQYF. V gene TRBV5-1 combines with J gene TRBJ2-5; D not certain. The CDR3 is made up of 15 amino acids. Between the trimmed V and J ends, which lost 5 bases and 0 bases, there was a span of 14 bases. Germline V gene data show CDR1 as SGHRS and CDR2 as YFSETQ.

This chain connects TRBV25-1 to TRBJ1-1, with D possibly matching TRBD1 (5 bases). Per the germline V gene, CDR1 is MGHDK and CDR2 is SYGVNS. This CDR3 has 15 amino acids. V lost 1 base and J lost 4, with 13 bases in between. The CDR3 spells CASSESRPGGTEAFF. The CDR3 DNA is TGTGCCAGCAGTGAATCCCGGCCGGGGGGCACTGAAGCTTTCTTT. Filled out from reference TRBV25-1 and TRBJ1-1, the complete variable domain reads EADIYQTPRYLVIGTGKKITLECSQTMGHDKMYWYQQDPGMELHLIHYSYGVNSTEKGDLSSESTVSRIRTEHFPLTLESARPSHTSQYLCASSESRPGGTEAFFGQGTRLTVV.

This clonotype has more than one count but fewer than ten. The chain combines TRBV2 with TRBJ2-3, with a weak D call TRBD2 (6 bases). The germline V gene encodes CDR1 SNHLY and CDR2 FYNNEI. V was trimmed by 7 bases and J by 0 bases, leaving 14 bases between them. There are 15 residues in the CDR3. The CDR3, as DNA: TGTGCCAGCAACATAGCCGGGACTAGCACAGATACGCAGTATTTT. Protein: CASNIAGTSTDTQYF.

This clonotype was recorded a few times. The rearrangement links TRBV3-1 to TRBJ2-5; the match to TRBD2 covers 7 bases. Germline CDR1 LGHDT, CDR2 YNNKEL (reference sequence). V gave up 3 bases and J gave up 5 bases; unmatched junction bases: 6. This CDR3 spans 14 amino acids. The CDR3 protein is CASSQGGKTETQYF. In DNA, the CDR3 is TGTGCCAGCAGCCAGGGGGGGAAGACGGAGACCCAGTACTTC.

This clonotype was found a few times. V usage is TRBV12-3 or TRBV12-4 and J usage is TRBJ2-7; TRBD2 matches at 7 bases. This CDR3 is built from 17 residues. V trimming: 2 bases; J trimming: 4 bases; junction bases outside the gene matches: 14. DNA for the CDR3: TGTGCCAGCAGTTTACGGGGCGGGAGAGGTCTGAGTTACGAGCAGTACTTC. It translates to CASSLRGGRGLSYEQYF.